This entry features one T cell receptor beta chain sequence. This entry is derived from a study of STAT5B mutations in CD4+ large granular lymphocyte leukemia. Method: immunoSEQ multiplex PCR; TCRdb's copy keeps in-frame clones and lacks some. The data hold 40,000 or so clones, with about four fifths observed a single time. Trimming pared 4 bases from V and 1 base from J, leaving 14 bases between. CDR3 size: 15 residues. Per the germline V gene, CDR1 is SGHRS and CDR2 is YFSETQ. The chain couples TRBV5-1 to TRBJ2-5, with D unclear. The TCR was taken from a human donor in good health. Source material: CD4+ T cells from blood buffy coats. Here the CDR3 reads CASSPGYGGQETQYF. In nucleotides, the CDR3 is TGCGCCAGCAGCCCGGGCTACGGCGGCCAAGAGACCCAGTACTTC.